This T cell receptor beta chain is drawn from a study of OX40 agonist ivuxolimab in advanced cancers. Study-level background: The costimulatory receptor OX40 (CD134) was targeted by ivuxolimab, a fully human IgG2 agonistic monoclonal antibody. Intravenous ivuxolimab was administered to patients every 2 weeks at six dose levels: 0.01, 0.1, 0.3, 1.5, 3 and 10 mg/kg. Of the approximately 54 patients in dose escalation, about 19 had hepatocellular carcinoma, some 15 had melanoma, 9 had renal cell carcinoma and 9 had head and neck cancer. The dose-escalation cohort was approximately 83% male with a mean age of around 64 years, ranging from about 23 to 85. Prior anti-PD-1, anti-PD-L1 or anti-CTLA-4 therapy was permitted, and checkpoint inhibitors had been received by under 50% of dose-escalation patients. Partial responses occurred in three dose-escalation patients: two with cutaneous melanoma and one with hepatocellular carcinoma. Peripheral TCRbeta sequencing aimed to test whether ivuxolimab altered TCR sequence diversity and caused clonal T-cell expansion. The monotherapy dose-escalation portion (N of about 50 patients) of the phase I ivuxolimab trial is reported in the paper.

This clone was counted a few times. No cognate antigen has been identified for it. No base quality values were provided; no much bigger clone lies one nucleotide off. General conclusions and limits of the study: Partial responders in the 0.1-3.0 mg/kg groups had among the lowest normalized peripheral clonal expansion, especially among CD8+ T cells. The antigen specificity of the clonally expanded peripheral T cells was not determined. Low levels of normalized T-cell clonal expansion were also seen in some nonresponding patients. At doses from 0.1 to 3.0 mg/kg, clonal expansion was seen in both CD4+ and CD8+ blood T cells between baseline and week 6. On average, CD8+ T cells showed more expanded clones than CD4+ T cells after ivuxolimab.

The trial excluded patients who had a history of autoimmune disease or who were on systemic immunosuppression. In every dose cohort, peripheral blood was drawn for TCR sequencing at baseline, cycle 4 day 1, and cycle 7 day 1. Samples were obtained from an open-label, multicenter, first-in-human phase I dose-escalation trial of ivuxolimab. Adults with locally advanced or metastatic melanoma, renal cell carcinoma, hepatocellular carcinoma or head and neck squamous cell carcinoma were enrolled in the trial. CD4+ and CD8+ T cells were sorted separately from peripheral blood before TCR sequencing. Genomic DNA was extracted from sorted cells for sequencing of the TCRbeta CDR3 region. TCRbeta CDR3 regions were sequenced using the immunoSEQ Assay. TCRdb retrieved this table from immuneACCESS and kept in-frame rearrangements only. Not all clones are present; in checked studies, unresolved V genes account for under half, and no reason is known for the remainder. The sample data list tens of thousands of clones, and more than 75% of these were observed just once. Together, the top ten hold around 8.2% of the sample.

The CDR3 measures 15 amino acids from cysteine to phenylalanine. Only CDR3 DNA remains: 45 bases, in frame from the first base. As encoded in the germline V gene, CDR1 is SGHRS while CDR2 is YFSETQ. A distance of 16 bases separates the germline ends of V and J, which lose 4 bases and 6 bases respectively. The sample was CD4+ or CD8+ T cells sorted from blood, taken in a trial of the OX40 agonist ivuxolimab. The TCR comes from an adult with an advanced solid tumor such as melanoma, head and neck, liver or kidney cancer. Recombination joined TRBV5-1 with TRBJ1-4; the D gene cannot be named for sure. This receptor carries the CDR3 CASSAPPGLHEKLFF. DNA sequence: TGCGCCAGCAGCGCCCCCCCAGGACTGCATGAAAAACTGTTTTTT.